A single sample is the source of the 2 T cell receptor beta chains below, sequenced in a study of blood T cells in healthy people across ages (dated by TCRdb to 2013 to 2016). Receptor amplification or capture employed 5' RACE. The reads were generated on an Illumina HiSeq 2500. A second PCR of about 6 to 11 cycles was performed with a sample-barcoded 5' primer and a J-beta primer mix. TCRdb trimmed public reads at Q25 via fastp, called clones via MiXCR and kept in-frame beta chains. Identical CDR3 proteins give one entry, which carries the most common genes and DNA. The sample records 720,000 or so distinct CDR3 sequences, approximately 40% of which are singletons. The top ten clonotypes cover approximately 29% of the sample. Sequencing was performed on blood. Source of these receptors: an elderly man in good health.

The V call is TRBV12-3 or TRBV12-4, the J call TRBJ2-7; 7 bases are shared with TRBD1. V was pared by 1 base and J by 1 base, with 4 bases of the junction left unmatched. This CDR3 has 15 amino acids. The CDR3 loop reads CASSLVTGVSYEQYF. The DNA of the CDR3 is TGTGCCAGCAGTTTAGTTACAGGGGTTTCCTACGAGCAGTACTTC.

J is TRBJ2-7 and V is TRBV5-1; D is undetermined. Trimming removed 2 bases at V and 1 base at J, with 10 bases between. Germline-derived CDR1 and CDR2 are SGHRS and YFSETQ. The CDR3 is 14 residues long. CDR3 bases: TGCGCCAGCAGCTTTCGGCCCAGGTCCTACGAGCAGTACTTC. It encodes CASSFRPRSYEQYF.